This T cell receptor beta chain originates from a study of STAT5B mutations in CD4+ large granular lymphocyte leukemia. V was clipped by 4 bases and J by 1 base; unmatched bases: 7. This CDR3 contains 15 residues. Germline assignment: CDR1 SGHKS and CDR2 YYEKEE (reference sequence). Control samples were healthy donors' buffy coats. This table comes from immunoSEQ multiplex PCR, and its TCRdb copy is limited to in-frame clones, with some not included. The profile shows about 30,000 clones, roughly three quarters of them singletons. This receptor was obtained from a human donor in good health. The J gene is TRBJ2-7, the V gene TRBV5-5; 8 nucleotides agree with TRBD2. Sequencing was performed on CD4+ T cells from blood buffy coats. The CDR3 nucleotides read TGTGCCAGCAGCCGGAGTAGCGGGAATTCCTACGAGCAGTACTTC. Its protein is CASSRSSGNSYEQYF.